This T cell receptor beta chain is drawn from a study of blood T cell repertoires in COVID-19. Study summary: PBMCs, B-cell-depleted T cells, or T cells were the source of the cDNA or gDNA that made up the material.

This study enrolled people aged about 18 to 100 from 20 to 25 US geographic areas. Cohorts were determined from participant-reported clinical history. Under the authors' procedure: How many nucleated cells were present was estimated from reference gene primer amplification. TCRdb's copy holds only in-frame clones and misses some; the assay was immunoSEQ multiplex PCR. V, J and clone size are taken as reported in that table, and D and trimming were inferred from the DNA itself. The table shows approximately 240,000 clones, with around 85% occurring only once. Germline assignment: CDR1 LGHDT and CDR2 YNNKEL (reference sequence). The CDR3 extends over 16 amino acids. The ends were cut back, 0 bases at V and 2 bases at J, with 10 bases in the middle. This clone has a single count.

The specimen was PBMCs or T cells enriched from blood (not recorded which). The clonotype was recovered from a woman aged 40-49 years with acute COVID-19. V and J are TRBV3-1 (or the pseudogene TRBV3-2) and TRBJ2-2, with no clear D. The CDR3 DNA reads as TGTGCCAGCAGCCAAGACAGTCGTTTTAACACCGGGGAGCTGTTTTTT. It is translated as CASSQDSRFNTGELFF.